The 27 T cell receptor beta chains below all came from one sample that was sequenced in a study of cytomegalovirus exposure and HLA in healthy donors. PCR amplification relied on 60 Vbeta primers (plus 13 Jbeta primers). Assay: immunoSEQ multiplex PCR; the TCRdb copy retains only in-frame clones and omits some. The sample holds just over 200,000 clones; around 86% are singletons and the top ten take less than 3%. Sequenced: PBMCs. The receptors derive from a woman aged 35 to 49 in good health and CMV-seronegative.

This clone has only a few counts. The rearrangement joins TRBV6-1 to TRBJ1-5, with D tentatively TRBD1 (5 bases). Germline V gene lookup returns CDR1 MNHNS and CDR2 SASEGT. The CDR3 covers 14 residues. V lost 8 bases, J lost 2 bases, and 13 bases lay in between. The CDR3 loop is CASRGGMGNQPQHF. The CDR3 bases are TGTGCCAGCCGGGGGGGGATGGGCAATCAGCCCCAGCATTTT.

The chain is built from TRBV6-1 and TRBJ1-1; possibly TRBD1 for D (6 bases). Germline values: CDR1 MNHNS, CDR2 SASEGT. The CDR3 extends over 13 amino acids. V lost 6 bases, J lost 5 bases, and 13 bases lay in between. The chain's CDR3 is CASRVTGQTEAFF. The CDR3 nucleotides read TGTGCCAGCAGGGTAACAGGGCAGACTGAAGCTTTCTTT.

The chain has TRBV27 and TRBJ2-7; D not certain. V was clipped by 2 bases and J by 4 bases, with 6 bases between them. Germline CDR1 reads MNHEY; CDR2 reads SMNVEV (reference sequence). This CDR3 is 12 amino acids long. The CDR3 here is CASSLPGYEQYF. For the CDR3, the DNA is TGTGCCAGCAGTTTACCAGGATACGAGCAGTACTTC.

The rearrangement joins TRBV2 to TRBJ1-1, with a possible D match to TRBD1 (6 bases). Germline-derived CDR1 and CDR2 are SNHLY and FYNNEI. The CDR3 spans 13 residues. The V and J ends lost 6 bases and 5 bases respectively, with 13 bases between them. The CDR3 DNA sequence: TGTGCCAGCAGGGGAAGACAGGTAACTGAAGCTTTCTTT. Amino acid sequence: CASRGRQVTEAFF.

Only a few counts were recorded for this clone. The chain employs TRBV29-1 and TRBJ1-6; D is unclear. Germline loops: CDR1 SQVTM, CDR2 ANQGSEA. The CDR3 consists of 13 residues. Trimming shortened V by 4 bases and J by 0 bases, and 4 bases separated the two germline ends. CDR3 sequence: CSVAISYNSPLHF. CDR3 nucleotide sequence: TGCAGCGTTGCCATCTCCTATAATTCACCCCTCCACTTT.

Written as DNA, the CDR3 is TGTGCCTGGAGTGTACAGGGGAAGTCCTACGAGCAGTACTTC. Translating it yields CAWSVQGKSYEQYF. The chain couples TRBV30 to TRBJ2-7; 7 nucleotides line up with TRBD1. Germline V gives CDR1 GTSNPN, CDR2 SVGIG (reference sequence). J lost 1 base, V lost 0 bases, and 3 bases had no gene match. The CDR3 length is 14 residues.

This clone was seen just once. This chain joins TRBV27 and TRBJ2-1, with D unresolved. CDR1 and CDR2 (germline): MNHEY, SMNVEV (reference sequence). V lost 7 bases and J 0 bases, leaving 16 bases between the germline ends. This CDR3 is 16 amino acids long. This CDR3 is CASTRLADSSYNEQFF. CDR3 coding DNA: TGTGCCAGCACCCGCCTCGCGGATAGCTCCTACAATGAGCAGTTCTTC.

The rearrangement joins TRBV5-1 to TRBJ2-7, with 11 bases identical to TRBD2. Germline assignment: CDR1 SGHRS and CDR2 YFSETQ. The length of the CDR3 is 16 residues. J was trimmed by 2 bases and V by 0 bases; bases with no gene match: 4. DNA for the CDR3: TGCGCCAGCAGCTTGGATCTAGCGGGAGGTGCCTACGAGCAGTACTTC. It encodes CASSLDLAGGAYEQYF.

This chain joins TRBV7-9 and TRBJ2-2; perhaps TRBD1 as D (6 bases). CDR1 SEHNR and CDR2 FQNEAQ come from the germline V gene (reference sequence). The V end lost 0 bases, the J end lost 2 bases, and 13 bases lay between the germline ends. This CDR3 is built from 17 residues. The CDR3 here is CASSLAPTGANTGELFF. The CDR3 DNA reads TGTGCCAGCAGCTTAGCCCCGACAGGAGCAAACACCGGGGAGCTGTTTTTT.

CDR3 sequence reads: CASSPSGINTGELFF. Here the CDR3 DNA reads TGTGCCAGCAGCCCTAGCGGGATTAACACCGGGGAGCTGTTTTTT. V and J are TRBV5-4 and TRBJ2-2; 9 bases are a match to TRBD2. V shed 4 bases, J shed 2 bases, and the junction held 3 bases outside the gene matches. There are 15 residues in the CDR3. CDR1 is SGHNT, CDR2 YYREEE, per germline (reference sequence). Complete variable domain (other parts from reference TRBV5-4 and TRBJ2-2): ETGVTQSPTHLIKTRGQQVTLRCSSQSGHNTVSWYQQALGQGPQFIFQYYREEENGRGNFPPRFSGLQFPNYSSELNVNALELDDSALYLCASSPSGINTGELFFGEGSRLTVL.

The gene calls are TRBV6-5 and TRBJ1-5, with 8 bases lining up with TRBD1. The CDR3 consists of 14 residues. V lost 6 bases, J lost 6 bases, and 7 bases stayed unmatched. The germline gives CDR1 MNHEY, CDR2 SVGAGI. The CDR3 loop reads CASRGTGSGQPQHF. The DNA of the CDR3 is TGTGCCAGCAGGGGGACAGGTTCCGGTCAGCCCCAGCATTTT.

This chain uses TRBV5-1 with TRBJ2-2; D is possibly TRBD1 (6 bases). CDR3 length: 14 residues. V was cut by 5 bases and J by 4 bases, with 12 bases left in between. The germline gives CDR1 SGHRS, CDR2 YFSETQ. This CDR3 is CASRTTGTTGELFF. CDR3 DNA: TGCGCCAGCAGGACAACAGGGACCACCGGGGAGCTGTTTTTT.

In this sample, this clone turned up once. This chain links TRBV27 with TRBJ2-7; tentative D call: TRBD2 (6 bases). Germline loops: CDR1 MNHEY, CDR2 SMNVEV (reference sequence). V gave up 1 base and J gave up 3 bases, with 16 bases separating them. This CDR3 has 16 amino acids. The CDR3 is CASSLFLGDSIYEQYF. CDR3 bases: TGTGCCAGCAGTTTATTTCTTGGGGACTCCATCTACGAGCAGTACTTC.

V and J are TRBV4-2 and TRBJ2-2; 8 bases are a match to TRBD2. The length of the CDR3 is 16 residues. Trimming took 4 bases from V and 3 from J; bases not matched to a gene: 7. Germline lookup yields CDR1 LGHNA and CDR2 YNFKEQ. CDR3 residues: CASSRITSGYTGELFF. The CDR3 region has the DNA TGTGCCAGCAGCCGAATAACTAGCGGATACACCGGGGAGCTGTTTTTT.

This chain links TRBV19 with TRBJ2-1, with 10 nucleotides matching TRBD2. The CDR3 runs 15 residues. Looked up from germline, CDR1 is LNHDA and CDR2 is SQIVND (reference sequence). V was clipped by 10 bases and J by 1 base; unmatched bases: 7. CDR3 protein: CATSKAGGSYNEQFF. The CDR3, as DNA: TGTGCCACCTCAAAAGCGGGAGGGTCCTACAATGAGCAGTTCTTC.

The CDR3 region has the DNA TGTGCCAGCAGCCCCTTAGCGGGAGGCCCCTACAATGAGCAGTTCTTC. Protein sequence: CASSPLAGGPYNEQFF. The V gene is TRBV9, the J gene TRBJ2-1; the match to TRBD2 covers 10 bases. Germline CDR1 and CDR2: SGDLS and YYNGEE. Unmatched junction bases numbered 6, after V lost 4 bases and J lost 2 bases. This CDR3 has 16 amino acids.

This rearrangement joins TRBV30 to TRBJ2-1, with D maybe TRBD2 (6 bases). V shed 4 bases and J shed 5 bases, with 18 bases lying between them. Germline V lookup: CDR1 GTSNPN, CDR2 SVGIG (reference sequence). The CDR3 runs 15 residues. Here the CDR3 reads CAWTRDWVGNNEQFF. The CDR3 DNA follows: TGTGCCTGGACCCGGGACTGGGTTGGGAACAATGAGCAGTTCTTC.

This clone was detected only a few times. The chain has TRBV19 and TRBJ2-7; the match to TRBD1 covers 7 bases. J was trimmed by 0 bases and V by 6 bases; bases with no gene match: 5. Germline assignment: CDR1 LNHDA and CDR2 SQIVND (reference sequence). The CDR3 runs 14 residues. The CDR3 nucleotides read TGTGCCAGTAGGCCGGGACAGAGCTCCTACGAGCAGTACTTC. This translates into CASRPGQSSYEQYF.

V gene TRBV7-2 combines with J gene TRBJ2-5; maybe TRBD2 (6 bases). V lost 2 bases and J 6 bases, leaving 13 bases between the germline ends. This CDR3 contains 14 residues. CDR1 is SGHTA, CDR2 FQGNSA, per germline. CDR3 loop: CASSLIGTVKTQYF. The CDR3 region has the DNA TGTGCCAGCAGCTTAATAGGGACTGTGAAGACCCAGTACTTC.

The rearrangement uses TRBV2 and TRBJ1-4; a weak D match, TRBD1 (5 bases). V was shortened by 5 bases and J by 0 bases, with 10 bases between the two germline ends. Germline CDR1 is SNHLY and CDR2 is FYNNEI. This CDR3 comprises 15 residues. The CDR3 spells CASSKQTATNEKLFF. The CDR3 bases are TGTGCCAGCAGTAAGCAGACAGCAACTAATGAAAAACTGTTTTTT.

The chain joins TRBV30 to TRBJ2-2, with D possibly being TRBD2 (7 bases). The germline V and J ends were trimmed by 3 bases and 5 bases, with 16 bases remaining between them. The CDR3 extends over 15 amino acids. Germline V gives CDR1 GTSNPN, CDR2 SVGIG (reference sequence). The CDR3 here is CAWRGWRGRTGELFF. CDR3 sequence (DNA): TGTGCCTGGAGGGGCTGGCGGGGGCGTACCGGGGAGCTGTTTTTT.

The J gene is TRBJ2-1, the V gene TRBV29-1; 7 bases are a match to TRBD2. Germline-derived CDR1 and CDR2 are SQVTM and ANQGSEA. The CDR3 has 14 amino acids. The V gene end was trimmed by 5 bases and the J gene end by 6 bases; junction bases not matched to a gene: 10. The CDR3 protein is CSVLGLAVSNEQFF. The CDR3 DNA follows: TGCAGCGTTTTAGGGCTAGCGGTAAGCAATGAGCAGTTCTTC.

Concerning this clone: The conserved phenylalanine or tryptophan normally closing the CDR3 is absent here, so this likely arose from a read error. The chain has TRBV2 and TRBJ2-4, with 11 bases aligning to TRBD2. The CDR3 is 15 amino acids. The germline V gene has CDR1 SNHLY and CDR2 FYNNEI. Trimming at V came to 6 bases and at J to 9 bases, leaving 10 bases not matched to a gene. In DNA form, the CDR3 reads TGTGCCAGCAGGGAGGTAGCGGGAGGGCTTGGCATTCAGTACCTC. This codes for CASREVAGGLGIQYL.

The gene calls are TRBV27 and TRBJ2-5, with 10 bases fitting TRBD2. The CDR3 has 19 amino acids. Germline CDR1 and CDR2: MNHEY and SMNVEV (reference sequence). Losses at the gene ends were 6 bases for V and 3 bases for J; bases not matched to a gene: 19. The chain's CDR3 is CASSLMGPMSLAGEETQYF. The CDR3 coding sequence is TGTGCCAGCAGCCTTATGGGACCAATGAGCCTAGCGGGAGAAGAGACCCAGTACTTC.

The CDR3 DNA reads as TGCGCCAGCAGCTTAGGGATAATTGTCGGGGACACTGAAGCTTTCTTT. The encoded protein is CASSLGIIVGDTEAFF. The chain links TRBV5-1 to TRBJ1-1; D is ambiguous. The germline gives CDR1 SGHRS, CDR2 YFSETQ. Trimming cost V 2 bases and J 3 bases, with 17 bases left between them. The CDR3 length is 16 residues.

The chain carries TRBV2 and TRBJ2-3; D is possibly TRBD1 (6 bases). The CDR3 consists of 14 residues. The germline CDR1 and CDR2 sequences are SNHLY and FYNNEI. Trimming took 8 bases from V and 3 from J, leaving 15 bases between them. CDR3 sequence reads: CASQGSRTTDTQYF. CDR3 DNA: TGTGCCAGCCAGGGGAGTAGGACGACAGATACGCAGTATTTT.

In this sample, this clone turned up once. The chain links TRBV11-2 to TRBJ2-2, with D perhaps matching TRBD1 (5 bases). The V end was cut by 7 bases, the J end by 0 bases, with 9 bases between. The germline CDR1 and CDR2 sequences are SGHAT and FQNNGV. This CDR3 region has 14 residues. The CDR3 nucleotides read TGTGCCAGCATTCAGGGCGCGAACACCGGGGAGCTGTTTTTT. Translating gives CASIQGANTGELFF. Together with reference TRBV11-2 and TRBJ2-2, the CDR3 gives the full variable domain: EAGVAQSPRYKIIEKRQSVAFWCNPISGHATLYWYQQILGQGPKLLIQFQNNGVVDDSQLPKDRFSAERLKGVDSTLKIQPAKLEDSAVYLCASIQGANTGELFFGEGSRLTVL.